This TCR beta chain was observed in a study of T-cell reconstitution after alpha-beta-depleted transplantation in children. Findings and caveats of the study: Several hundred graft clones that had expanded were reportedly the source of alpha-beta T cells about two months after transplant.

Details on this clonotype: The antigen remains unidentified.

The CDR3 has 13 residues. CDR1 is LNHNV and CDR2 is YYDKDF in the germline V gene (reference sequence). V was shortened by 5 bases and J by 10 bases, with 15 bases between the two germline ends. Preparing the TCRbeta library involved the use of unique molecular identifiers. TCRdb re-called the PCR reads with MiXCR, one entry per CDR3 protein. This sample carries about 440,000 distinct CDR3 sequences, roughly 44% of them seen once, and the ten largest clones take 27%. This receptor was identified in a girl under 10 years old with aplastic anemia, due to receive a stem cell transplant. V and J are TRBV15 and TRBJ2-1; D remains unclear. Sequenced here: PBMCs, sampled before TCRalphabeta/CD19-depleted stem cell transplant. CDR3 nucleotides: TGTGCCACCAGCGGGCGAGTCGTGGTGGAGCAGTTCTTC. Protein: CATSGRVVVEQFF.